This is a list of T cell receptor beta chains from one sample in a study of blood T cells in healthy people across ages. TCRdb reprocessed the 5' RACE reads with MiXCR, giving one entry per CDR3 protein. The sample yields 1,300,000 or so distinct CDR3 sequences, approximately 59% seen once. The specimen sequenced was blood. The receptors stem from a man aged 18 to 30 in good health. The CDR3 runs from the conserved cysteine through the conserved F or W. The D gene is left open where the match is weak. The size entry is marked missing in some rows and otherwise reads once, few, many or a size class.

cdr3_aa cdr3_nt j_call v_call clone_size d_call
CASSGTSGGVNEQFF TGTGCCAGCAGCGGGACTAGCGGGGGGGTCAATGAGCAGTTCTTC TRBJ2-1 TRBV9 - TRBD2
CASSEWGGTEAFF TGTGCCAGCAGTGAATGGGGGGGCACTGAAGCTTTCTTT TRBJ1-1 TRBV25-1 few -
CASSLVPGVDTNTEAFF TGTGCCAGCAGCTTGGTGCCCGGAGTCGATACGAACACTGAAGCTTTCTTT TRBJ1-1 TRBV5-5 - -
CASSQTKAEQGSNQPQHF TGCGCCAGCAGCCAGACGAAAGCTGAACAGGGGAGCAATCAGCCCCAGCATTTT TRBJ1-5 TRBV4-1 - TRBD1
CASSQALGGAKNIQYF TGCGCCAGCAGCCAAGCTCTGGGGGGAGCCAAAAACATTCAGTACTTC TRBJ2-4 TRBV4-1 - -
CASSFFAGGYEQYF TGTGCCAGCAGCTTCTTTGCGGGGGGCTACGAGCAGTACTTC TRBJ2-7 TRBV11-2 - TRBD2
CASGLPRTGQIGETQYF TGTGCTAGTGGTCTCCCGCGGACAGGGCAGATCGGAGAGACCCAGTACTTC TRBJ2-5 TRBV12-5 - TRBD1
CASSHNRGGGNEQFF TGCGCCAGCAGCCACAACAGGGGCGGCGGGAATGAGCAGTTCTTC TRBJ2-1 TRBV5-1 - TRBD1
CASSQGATDQKETQYF TGTGCCAGCAGCCAAGGGGCGACAGACCAAAAAGAGACCCAGTACTTC TRBJ2-5 TRBV4-2 - -
CSAKVAAWVDTQYF TGCAGTGCAAAAGTAGCGGCCTGGGTAGATACGCAGTATTTT TRBJ2-3 TRBV20-1 - -
CATSRVGTGLDTQYF TGTGCCACCAGCAGAGTGGGAACGGGGTTAGATACGCAGTATTTT TRBJ2-3 TRBV15 - -
CASSLGLGHSNEKLFF TGTGCCAGCAGCTTGGGGTTAGGACACTCTAATGAAAAACTGTTTTTT TRBJ1-4 TRBV5-5 - -
CASSLPGEGQYF TGTGCCAGCAGCCTACCGGGGGAGGGGCAGTACTTC TRBJ2-7 TRBV7-9 - TRBD2
CASSGWQRMSLDSPLHF TGCGCCAGCAGTGGTTGGCAGCGAATGTCTTTAGATTCACCCCTCCACTTT TRBJ1-6 TRBV10-2 - -
CASKAGRTNSPLHF TGTGCCAGCAAGGCTGGACGGACTAATTCACCCCTCCACTTT TRBJ1-6 TRBV3-1 - -
CASSSSLGGSPLHF TGTGCCAGCAGCTCTTCTTTGGGAGGTTCACCCCTCCACTTT TRBJ1-6 TRBV7-9 - -
CSEVGSTDTRYF TGCAGTGAGGTGGGATCCACAGATACGCGGTATTTT TRBJ2-3 TRBV20-1 - -
CSAGQQNTEAFF TGCAGCGCCGGACAGCAGAACACTGAAGCTTTCTTT TRBJ1-1 TRBV29-1 - -
CASSPQRGSTDTQYF TGTGCCAGCAGCCCACAGCGGGGGAGCACAGATACGCAGTATTTT TRBJ2-3 TRBV14 few TRBD2
CASRDDRNTEAFF TGTGCCAGCAGGGACGACAGGAACACTGAAGCTTTCTTT TRBJ1-1 TRBV2 - -
CASSFVSSGYPSYEQYF TGCGCCAGCAGCTTCGTTTCTAGCGGGTACCCCTCCTACGAGCAGTACTTC TRBJ2-7 TRBV5-1 - TRBD2
CASSSSGGRQETQYF TGTGCCAGCAGCTCCTCCGGGGGCCGACAAGAGACCCAGTACTTC TRBJ2-5 TRBV6-5 - -
CASSIGLNEQYF TGCGCCAGCAGTATCGGACTGAACGAGCAGTACTTC TRBJ2-7 TRBV10-2 - -